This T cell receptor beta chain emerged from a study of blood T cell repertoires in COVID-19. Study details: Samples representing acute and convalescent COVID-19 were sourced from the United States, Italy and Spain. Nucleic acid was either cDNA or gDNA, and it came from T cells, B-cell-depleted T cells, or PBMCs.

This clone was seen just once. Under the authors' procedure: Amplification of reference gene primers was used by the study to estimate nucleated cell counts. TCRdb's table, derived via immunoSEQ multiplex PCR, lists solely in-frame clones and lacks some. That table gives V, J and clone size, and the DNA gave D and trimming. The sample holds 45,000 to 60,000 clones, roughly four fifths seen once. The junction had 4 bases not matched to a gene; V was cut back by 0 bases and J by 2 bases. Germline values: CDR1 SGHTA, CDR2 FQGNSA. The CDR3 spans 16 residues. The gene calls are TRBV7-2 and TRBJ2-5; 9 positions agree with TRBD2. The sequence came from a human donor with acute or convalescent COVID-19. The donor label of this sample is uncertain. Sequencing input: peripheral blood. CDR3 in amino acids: CASSLASGGPQETQYF. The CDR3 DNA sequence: TGTGCCAGCAGCTTAGCTAGCGGGGGTCCACAAGAGACCCAGTACTTC. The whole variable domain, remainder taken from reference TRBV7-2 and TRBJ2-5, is GAGVSQSPSNKVTEKGKDVELRCDPISGHTALYWYRQSLGQGLEFLIYFQGNSAPDKSGLPSDRFSAERTGGSVSTLTIQRTQQEDSAVYLCASSLASGGPQETQYFGPGTRLLVL.